The 15 T cell receptor beta chains below all came from one sample that was sequenced in a study of blood T cell repertoires in COVID-19. The repertoire was sequenced with immunoSEQ multiplex PCR; TCRdb's copy has only in-frame clones and lacks some. The data show some 190,000 clones, around 76% seen once. Sequencing used PBMCs or T cells enriched from blood (not recorded which). The receptors here all came from a woman aged 50 to 60 with acute COVID-19.

The sample holds a few counts of this clone. This chain connects TRBV28 to TRBJ1-1, with D tentatively TRBD1 (5 bases). The V and J ends lost 6 bases and 4 bases respectively, with 12 bases between them. The germline CDR1 and CDR2 sequences are MDHEN and SYDVKM. The CDR3 is 13 residues long. CDR3 sequence reads: CASRTAGPTEAFF. The CDR3 nucleotides are TGTGCCAGCAGGACAGCTGGTCCCACTGAAGCTTTCTTT.

The chain has TRBV4-2 and TRBJ2-5; TRBD2 is a possible D gene (6 bases). Germline V lookup: CDR1 LGHNA, CDR2 YNFKEQ. Trimming left V 0 bases short and J 1 base short, with 18 bases between. The CDR3 covers 18 residues. The DNA of the CDR3 is TGTGCCAGCAGCCAAGATTACCCCGCCCGGGGGTTCCAAGAGACCCAGTACTTC. Translated, it gives CASSQDYPARGFQETQYF.

The J gene is TRBJ2-1, the V gene TRBV25-1; D is perhaps TRBD2 (5 bases). Trimming removed 6 bases at V and 4 bases at J, with 13 bases between. This CDR3 contains 14 residues. Germline CDR1 MGHDK, CDR2 SYGVNS. The CDR3 DNA reads TGTGCCAGCAGAGGACTTTCTCCTTACAATGAGCAGTTCTTC. Its protein product is CASRGLSPYNEQFF.

This clone was detected only a few times. V and J are TRBV19 and TRBJ2-7, with 7 bases that match TRBD1. Losses at the gene ends were 7 bases for V and 6 bases for J; bases not matched to a gene: 12. The CDR3 totals 14 residues. The germline V gene has CDR1 LNHDA and CDR2 SQIVND (reference sequence). CDR3 DNA sequence: TGTGCCAGTAAACCAGAAGCACAGGGGACCGAGCAGTACGTC. It encodes CASKPEAQGTEQYV.

V and J are TRBV7-3 and TRBJ2-5, with 12 bases identical to TRBD2. The length of the CDR3 is 16 residues. Germline lookup yields CDR1 SGHTA and CDR2 FQGTGA. V lost 4 bases, J lost 8 bases, and 11 bases stayed unmatched. CDR3 region: CASSSTSGGLRSTQYF. The CDR3 bases are TGTGCCAGCAGCTCGACTAGCGGGGGCCTAAGGTCCACCCAGTACTTC. Full variable domain (rest looked up from reference TRBV7-3 and TRBJ2-5): GAGVSQTPSNKVTEKGKYVELRCDPISGHTALYWYRQSLGQGPEFLIYFQGTGAADDSGLPNDRFFAVRPEGSVSTLKIQRTERGDSAVYLCASSSTSGGLRSTQYFGPGTRLLVL.

The chain combines TRBV4-3 with TRBJ2-2, with 7 bases aligning to TRBD1. CDR3 size: 17 residues. V dropped 4 bases and J dropped 5; count of bases not matched to a gene: 13. The V gene's germline CDR1 is LGHNA and CDR2 YSLEER. CDR3 sequence: CASSPRQGSFITGELFF. CDR3 DNA sequence: TGCGCCAGCAGCCCCCGACAGGGATCGTTCATAACCGGGGAGCTGTTTTTT.

J is TRBJ1-5 and V is TRBV4-1; D remains ambiguous. Trimming left V 0 bases short and J 5 bases short, with 8 bases between. The CDR3 is 14 residues long. In germline, CDR1 is MGHRA, CDR2 YSYEKL. CDR3 amino acids: CASSQDPEDQPQHF. CDR3 nucleotides: TGCGCCAGCAGCCAAGATCCGGAGGATCAGCCCCAGCATTTT.

The chain carries TRBV6-5 and TRBJ1-5; weak D call: TRBD1 (5 bases). There are 14 residues in the CDR3. Trimming removed 5 bases from V and 4 bases from J, with 12 bases in between. The germline gives CDR1 MNHEY, CDR2 SVGAGI. CDR3 residues: CASSMRGVNQPQHF. The DNA of the CDR3 is TGTGCCAGCAGTATGCGGGGGGTTAATCAGCCCCAGCATTTT.

The chain combines TRBV6-2 or TRBV6-3 with TRBJ1-6; TRBD1 is a possible D gene (5 bases). This CDR3 region has 14 residues. The V gene lost 2 bases and the J gene lost 10 bases, with 12 bases spanning the gap. The germline CDR1 and CDR2 sequences are MNHEY and SVGEGT. CDR3 loop: CASSYRGEGSPLHF. In DNA form, the CDR3 reads TGTGCCAGCAGTTACAGAGGGGAGGGATCACCCCTCCACTTT.

CDR3 DNA: TGTGCCAGCAGCCCGAGGGGGACTAATGAAAAACTGTTTTTT. Protein product: CASSPRGTNEKLFF. V gene TRBV6-6 combines with J gene TRBJ1-4, with D tentatively TRBD1 (6 bases). Trimming cost V 6 bases and J 2 bases, with 10 bases left between them. The length of the CDR3 is 14 residues. Germline V lookup: CDR1 MNHNY, CDR2 SVGAGI (reference sequence).

On this clone itself: Additional DNA sequences in this sample encode the identical CDR3. The chain combines TRBV7-2 with TRBJ1-4, with 7 bases that match TRBD1. The V segment lost 0 bases and the J segment 8 bases; nucleotides outside the gene matches: 6. The CDR3 has 15 residues. Germline values: CDR1 SGHTA, CDR2 FQGNSA. The CDR3: CASSLARQGGEKLFF. For the CDR3, the DNA is TGTGCCAGCAGCTTAGCTCGGCAGGGGGGCGAAAAACTGTTTTTT.

The rearrangement links TRBV7-2 to TRBJ1-3; a possible D gene is TRBD1 (6 bases). V gave up 6 bases and J gave up 3 bases, with 15 bases separating them. Germline V gene sequence: CDR1 SGHTA, CDR2 FQGNSA. The CDR3 runs to 15 residues. The CDR3 protein is CASSSGVAGGNTIYF. CDR3 nucleotide sequence: TGTGCCAGCAGTTCAGGGGTGGCAGGTGGAAACACCATATATTTT.

V usage is TRBV19 and J usage is TRBJ1-5, with D perhaps matching TRBD1 (5 bases). This CDR3 contains 15 residues. The germline V gene has CDR1 LNHDA and CDR2 SQIVND (reference sequence). The V end was cut by 10 bases, the J end by 0 bases, with 16 bases between. CDR3 region: CATHRTIYSNQPQHF. DNA for the CDR3: TGTGCCACCCACAGGACAATCTATAGCAATCAGCCCCAGCATTTT.

This clone was picked up a small number of times. The CDR3, as DNA: TGTGCCAGTAGCAATACAGGGGTCTATGGCTACACCTTC. Translation gives CASSNTGVYGYTF. V is TRBV19 and J is TRBJ1-2; 7 bases are shared with TRBD1. CDR1 is LNHDA and CDR2 is SQIVND in the germline V gene (reference sequence). The CDR3 runs 13 residues. V shed 6 bases, J shed 4 bases, and the junction held 5 bases outside the gene matches.

The rearrangement joins TRBV27 to TRBJ1-2, with D maybe TRBD1 (5 bases). CDR1 is MNHEY and CDR2 is SMNVEV in the germline V gene (reference sequence). Trimming cost V 8 bases and J 8 bases, with 24 bases left between them. This CDR3 contains 15 residues. The CDR3 is CASAGRDLPYEGYTF. The CDR3 DNA sequence: TGTGCCAGCGCAGGGCGGGACCTACCCTACGAGGGCTACACCTTC.